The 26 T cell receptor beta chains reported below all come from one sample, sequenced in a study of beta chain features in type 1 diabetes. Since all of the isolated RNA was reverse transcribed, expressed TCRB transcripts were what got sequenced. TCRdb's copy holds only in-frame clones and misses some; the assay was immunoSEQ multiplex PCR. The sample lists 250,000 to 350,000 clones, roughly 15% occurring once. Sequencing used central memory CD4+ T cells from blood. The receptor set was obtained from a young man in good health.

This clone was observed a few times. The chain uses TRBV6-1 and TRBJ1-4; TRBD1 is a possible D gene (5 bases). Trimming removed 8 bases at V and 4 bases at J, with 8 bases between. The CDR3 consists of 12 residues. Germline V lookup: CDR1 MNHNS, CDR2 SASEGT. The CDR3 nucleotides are TGTGCCAGCGTACAGGTTAATGAAAAACTGTTTTTT. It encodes CASVQVNEKLFF.

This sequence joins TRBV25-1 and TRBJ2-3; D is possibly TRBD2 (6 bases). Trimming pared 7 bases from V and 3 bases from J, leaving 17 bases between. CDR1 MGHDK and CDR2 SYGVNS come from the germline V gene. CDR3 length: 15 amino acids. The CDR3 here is CASKGKLGGTDTQYF. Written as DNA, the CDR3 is TGTGCCAGCAAAGGGAAGCTGGGGGGTACAGATACGCAGTATTTT.

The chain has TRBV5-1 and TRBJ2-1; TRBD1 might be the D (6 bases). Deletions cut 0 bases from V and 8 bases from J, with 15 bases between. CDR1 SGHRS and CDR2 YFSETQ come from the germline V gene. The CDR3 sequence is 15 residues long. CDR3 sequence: CASSLGGLVGDEQFF. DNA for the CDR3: TGCGCCAGCAGCTTGGGGGGGCTAGTAGGCGATGAGCAGTTCTTC.

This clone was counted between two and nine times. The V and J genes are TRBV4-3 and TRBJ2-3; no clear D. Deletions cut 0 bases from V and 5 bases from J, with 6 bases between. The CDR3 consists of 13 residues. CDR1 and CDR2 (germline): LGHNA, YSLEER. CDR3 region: CASSQDFGDTQYF. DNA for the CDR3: TGCGCCAGCAGCCAAGACTTTGGAGATACGCAGTATTTT.

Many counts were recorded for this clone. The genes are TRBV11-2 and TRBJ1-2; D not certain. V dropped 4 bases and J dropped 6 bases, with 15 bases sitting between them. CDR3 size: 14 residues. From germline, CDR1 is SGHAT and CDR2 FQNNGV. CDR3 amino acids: CASSSRLRRDGYTF. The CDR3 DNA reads TGTGCCAGCAGCTCTCGCCTACGGCGCGATGGCTACACCTTC.

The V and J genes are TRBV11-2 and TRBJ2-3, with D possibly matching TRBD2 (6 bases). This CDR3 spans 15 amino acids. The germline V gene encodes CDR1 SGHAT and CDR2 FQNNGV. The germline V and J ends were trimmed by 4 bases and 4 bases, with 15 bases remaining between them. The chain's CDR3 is CASSYNGGRADTQYF. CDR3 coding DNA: TGTGCCAGCAGCTATAATGGAGGGCGCGCAGATACGCAGTATTTT. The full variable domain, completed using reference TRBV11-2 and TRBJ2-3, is EAGVAQSPRYKIIEKRQSVAFWCNPISGHATLYWYQQILGQGPKLLIQFQNNGVVDDSQLPKDRFSAERLKGVDSTLKIQPAKLEDSAVYLCASSYNGGRADTQYFGPGTRLTVL.

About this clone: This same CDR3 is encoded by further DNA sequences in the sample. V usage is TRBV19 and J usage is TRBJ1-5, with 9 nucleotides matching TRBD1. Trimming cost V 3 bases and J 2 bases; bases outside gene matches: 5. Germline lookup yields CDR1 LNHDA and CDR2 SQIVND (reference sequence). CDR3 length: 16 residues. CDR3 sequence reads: CASSIGGQGGNQPQHF. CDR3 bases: TGTGCCAGTAGTATCGGGGGACAGGGTGGCAATCAGCCCCAGCATTTT.

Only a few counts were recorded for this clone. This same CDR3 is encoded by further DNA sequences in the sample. CDR3 sequence: CAISEGQGNTEAFF. In DNA form, the CDR3 reads TGTGCCATCAGTGAGGGGCAGGGGAACACTGAAGCTTTCTTT. The chain links TRBV10-3 to TRBJ1-1, with D maybe TRBD1 (5 bases). CDR1 ENHRY and CDR2 SYGVKD come from the germline V gene. Trimming removed 2 bases at V and 1 base at J, with 8 bases between. The CDR3 consists of 14 residues.

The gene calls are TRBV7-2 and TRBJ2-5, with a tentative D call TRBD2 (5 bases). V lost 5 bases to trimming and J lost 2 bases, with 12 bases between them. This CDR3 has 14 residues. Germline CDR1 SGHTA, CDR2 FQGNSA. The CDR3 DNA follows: TGTGCCAGCAGCGGAGGAGCTCTGCAAGAGACCCAGTACTTC. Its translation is CASSGGALQETQYF.

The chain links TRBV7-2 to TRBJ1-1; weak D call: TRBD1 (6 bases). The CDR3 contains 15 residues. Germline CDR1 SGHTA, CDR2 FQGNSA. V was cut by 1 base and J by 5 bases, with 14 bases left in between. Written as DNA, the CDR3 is TGTGCCAGCAGCTTAGAAGGGGGGATGGGGACTGAAGCTTTCTTT. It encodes CASSLEGGMGTEAFF.

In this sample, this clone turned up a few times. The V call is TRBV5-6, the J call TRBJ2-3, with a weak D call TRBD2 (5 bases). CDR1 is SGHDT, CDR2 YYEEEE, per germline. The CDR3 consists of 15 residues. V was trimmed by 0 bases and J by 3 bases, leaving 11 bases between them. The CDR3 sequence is CASSLVGPGTDTQYF. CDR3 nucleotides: TGTGCCAGCAGCTTGGTGGGCCCGGGGACAGATACGCAGTATTTT.

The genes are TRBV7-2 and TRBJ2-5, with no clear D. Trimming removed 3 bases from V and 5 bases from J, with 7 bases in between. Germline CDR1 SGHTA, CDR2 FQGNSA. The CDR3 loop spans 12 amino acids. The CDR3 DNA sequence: TGTGCCAGCAGCTTTGGCCGGGAGACCCAGTACTTC. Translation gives CASSFGRETQYF.

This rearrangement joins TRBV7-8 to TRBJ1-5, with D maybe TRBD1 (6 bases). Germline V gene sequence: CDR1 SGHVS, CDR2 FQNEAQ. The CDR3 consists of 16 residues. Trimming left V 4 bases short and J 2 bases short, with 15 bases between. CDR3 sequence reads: CASSSKGAGGNQPQHF. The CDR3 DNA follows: TGTGCCAGCAGCTCAAAAGGGGCAGGGGGCAATCAGCCCCAGCATTTT.

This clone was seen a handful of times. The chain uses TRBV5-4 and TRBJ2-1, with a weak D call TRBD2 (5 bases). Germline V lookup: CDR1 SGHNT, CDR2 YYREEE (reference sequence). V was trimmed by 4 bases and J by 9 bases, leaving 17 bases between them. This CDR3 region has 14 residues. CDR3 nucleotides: TGTGCCAGCAGCACGGGCAGCGGCTCCTTTGAGCAGTTCTTC. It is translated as CASSTGSGSFEQFF. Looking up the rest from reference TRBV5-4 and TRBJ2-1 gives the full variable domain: ETGVTQSPTHLIKTRGQQVTLRCSSQSGHNTVSWYQQALGQGPQFIFQYYREEENGRGNFPPRFSGLQFPNYSSELNVNALELDDSALYLCASSTGSGSFEQFFGPGTRLTVL.

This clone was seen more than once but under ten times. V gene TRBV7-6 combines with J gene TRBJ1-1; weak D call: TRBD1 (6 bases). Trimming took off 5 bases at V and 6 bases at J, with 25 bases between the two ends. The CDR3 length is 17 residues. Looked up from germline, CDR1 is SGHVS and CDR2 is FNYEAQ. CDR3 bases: TGTGCCAGCAGCCCAACTCAGCTTACAGGGTATTTACCTGAAGCTTTCTTT. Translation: CASSPTQLTGYLPEAFF.

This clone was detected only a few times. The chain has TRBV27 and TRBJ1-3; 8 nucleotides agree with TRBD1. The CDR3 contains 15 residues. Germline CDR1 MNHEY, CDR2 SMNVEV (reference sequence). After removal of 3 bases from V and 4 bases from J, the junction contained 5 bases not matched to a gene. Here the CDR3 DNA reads TGTGCCAGCAGTTTGCAGGGGGCGGCGGGAAACACCATATATTTT. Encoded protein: CASSLQGAAGNTIYF.

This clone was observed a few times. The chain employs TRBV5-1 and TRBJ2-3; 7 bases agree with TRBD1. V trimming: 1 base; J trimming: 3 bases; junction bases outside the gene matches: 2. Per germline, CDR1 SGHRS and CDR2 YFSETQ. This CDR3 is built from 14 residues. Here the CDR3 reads CASSLSRGTDTQYF. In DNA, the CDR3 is TGCGCCAGCAGCTTGTCCAGGGGGACAGATACGCAGTATTTT.

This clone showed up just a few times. The CDR3: CSVSQGVGNTIYF. CDR3 coding DNA: TGCAGCGTTTCACAGGGTGTGGGAAACACCATATATTTT. This chain joins TRBV29-1 and TRBJ1-3; weak D call: TRBD1 (6 bases). This CDR3 region has 13 residues. With 5 bases removed from V and 4 bases from J, the gap between germline ends came to 12 bases. Germline V gene data show CDR1 as SQVTM and CDR2 as ANQGSEA.

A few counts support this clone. CDR3 protein: CAWTLKGGDYGYTF. For the CDR3, the DNA is TGTGCCTGGACCTTGAAAGGGGGCGACTATGGCTACACCTTC. The genes are TRBV30 and TRBJ1-2; TRBD1 matches at 7 bases. The germline gives CDR1 GTSNPN, CDR2 SVGIG (reference sequence). V gave up 4 bases and J gave up 3 bases; unmatched junction bases: 8. The CDR3 sequence is 14 residues long.

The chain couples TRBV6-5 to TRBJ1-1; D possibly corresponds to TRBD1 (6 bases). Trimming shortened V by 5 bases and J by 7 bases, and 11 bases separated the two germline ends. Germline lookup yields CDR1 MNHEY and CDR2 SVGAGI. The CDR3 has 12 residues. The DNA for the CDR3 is TGTGCCAGCAGTGACCGGACAGTTGAAGCTTTCTTT. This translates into CASSDRTVEAFF.

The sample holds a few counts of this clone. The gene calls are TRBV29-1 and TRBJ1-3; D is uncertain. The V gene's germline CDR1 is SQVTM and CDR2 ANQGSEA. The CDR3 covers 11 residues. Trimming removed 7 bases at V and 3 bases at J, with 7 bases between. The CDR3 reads CSGILGNTIYF. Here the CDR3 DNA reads TGCAGCGGGATTCTTGGAAACACCATATATTTT.

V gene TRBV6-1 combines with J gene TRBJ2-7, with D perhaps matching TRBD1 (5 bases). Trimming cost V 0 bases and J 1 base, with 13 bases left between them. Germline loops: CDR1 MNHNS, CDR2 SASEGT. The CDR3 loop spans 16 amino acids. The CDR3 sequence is CASSEAGAIRSYEQYV. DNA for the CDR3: TGTGCCAGCAGTGAAGCAGGGGCGATAAGATCCTACGAGCAGTACGTC.

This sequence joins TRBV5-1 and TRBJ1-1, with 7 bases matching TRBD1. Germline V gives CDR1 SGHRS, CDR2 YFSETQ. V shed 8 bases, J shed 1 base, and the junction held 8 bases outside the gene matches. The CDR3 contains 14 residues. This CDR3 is CASKTTGPNTEAFF. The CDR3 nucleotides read TGCGCCAGTAAGACGACAGGGCCGAACACTGAAGCTTTCTTT.

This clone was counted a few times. The CDR3 DNA reads TGTGCCAGCAGCCCCCGAGTAGCGGGAGTGACCACCGGGGAGCTGTTTTTT. Translation: CASSPRVAGVTTGELFF. V is TRBV7-3 and J is TRBJ2-2; 9 bases align to TRBD2. The germline gives CDR1 SGHTA, CDR2 FQGTGA. V was pared by 5 bases and J by 4 bases, with 11 bases of the junction left unmatched. The CDR3 contains 17 residues. The entire variable domain, with the rest obtained from reference TRBV7-3 and TRBJ2-2, is as follows: GAGVSQTPSNKVTEKGKYVELRCDPISGHTALYWYRQSLGQGPEFLIYFQGTGAADDSGLPNDRFFAVRPEGSVSTLKIQRTERGDSAVYLCASSPRVAGVTTGELFFGEGSRLTVL.

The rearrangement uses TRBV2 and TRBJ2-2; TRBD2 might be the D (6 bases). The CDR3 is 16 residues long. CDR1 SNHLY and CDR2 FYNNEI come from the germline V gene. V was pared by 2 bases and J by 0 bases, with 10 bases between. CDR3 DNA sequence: TGTGCCAGCAGTGAACAGGGAGGAGCGAACACCGGGGAGCTGTTTTTT. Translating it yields CASSEQGGANTGELFF.

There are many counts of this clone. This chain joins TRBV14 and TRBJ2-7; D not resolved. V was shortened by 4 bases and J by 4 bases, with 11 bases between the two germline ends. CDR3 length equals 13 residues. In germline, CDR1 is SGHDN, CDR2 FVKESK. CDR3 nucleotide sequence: TGTGCCAGCAGCCCCCCGGCCCGTTACGAGCAGTACTTC. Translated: CASSPPARYEQYF.